This T cell receptor (beta chain) stems from a study of cytomegalovirus exposure and HLA in healthy donors. In the study overall: Some 200 million T cells yielded 117 million unique TCR beta sequences in earlier analysis. The study's findings and limits: In a later analysis, most CMV-associated TCR beta chains appeared HLA-restricted.

With 60 Vbeta and 13 Jbeta primers, the PCR was carried out. The protocol was immunoSEQ multiplex PCR, while the TCRdb copy is restricted to in-frame clones and leaves out a portion. The repertoire holds fewer than 150,000 clones, 60% to 80% seen once, with 15% to 20% in the top ten. As regards this clone: Its antigen is not known.

Germline V gene lookup returns CDR1 SGHVS and CDR2 FNYEAQ. The trim removed 3 bases at V and 2 bases at J, leaving 22 bases unmatched. The CDR3 runs to 21 residues. The V and J genes are TRBV7-6 and TRBJ2-7; 10 positions match TRBD2. The sample consisted of PBMCs. This clonotype was sampled from a man aged 45-65 years in good health and CMV-seropositive. CDR3 residues: CASSFPATSGPFRGVTYEQYF. CDR3 nucleotide sequence: TGTGCCAGCAGCTTCCCCGCGACTAGCGGGCCTTTCAGGGGGGTTACCTACGAGCAGTACTTC. Combining the CDR3 with reference TRBV7-6 and TRBJ2-7 gives the whole variable domain GAGVSQSPRYKVTKRGQDVALRCDPISGHVSLYWYRQALGQGPEFLTYFNYEAQQDKSGLPNDRFSAERPEGSISTLTIQRTEQRDSAMYRCASSFPATSGPFRGVTYEQYFGPGTRLTVT.